One and the same sample provided the 22 T cell receptor beta chains below, sequenced in a study of shared clonotypes between healthy human individuals. The protocol was immunoSEQ multiplex PCR, while the TCRdb copy is restricted to in-frame clones and leaves out a portion. This repertoire shows 1.4 million to 1.5 million clones, around 97% found once; its top ten account for roughly 1.2%. Sample: naive CD4+ T cells sorted from blood. This sample's subset: CD45RA+ positively selected. These receptors were collected from a man aged 30-40 years in good health.

This chain connects TRBV27 to TRBJ2-7; D is possibly TRBD2 (5 bases). Germline CDR1 MNHEY, CDR2 SMNVEV (reference sequence). The CDR3 extends over 15 amino acids. The V end lost 2 bases, the J end lost 4 bases, and 15 bases lay between the germline ends. CDR3 nucleotide sequence: TGTGCCAGCAGTTTACACGGGGAATCTTATTACGAGCAGTACTTC. Protein product: CASSLHGESYYEQYF.

This clone has a single count. The CDR3 DNA is TGTGCCAGCAGCCATAAGGACATAACAAGGACAGGTTTTAGCACTGAAGCTTTCTTT. Amino acids: CASSHKDITRTGFSTEAFF. This chain links TRBV6-8 with TRBJ1-1; 7 positions agree with TRBD1. Germline trimming cut 6 bases from V and 4 bases from J; bases unmatched to any gene: 23. In germline, CDR1 is MNHGY, CDR2 SAAAGT. This CDR3 region has 19 residues.

This clone has just one count. The rearrangement joins TRBV6-1 to TRBJ2-5, with TRBD1 identical over 7 bases. Germline CDR1 and CDR2: MNHNS and SASEGT. CDR3 length equals 13 residues. The ends lost 10 bases at V and 1 base at J; junction bases unmatched: 6. CDR3 residues: CAIDRTGQETQYF. CDR3 bases: TGTGCCATCGACAGGACAGGCCAAGAGACCCAGTACTTC.

The chain links TRBV29-1 to TRBJ2-6, with 10 bases fitting TRBD2. The CDR3 runs to 18 residues. Trimming removed 2 bases from V and 0 bases from J; junction bases left unmatched: 7. Germline CDR1 SQVTM, CDR2 ANQGSEA. The CDR3 reads CSVERVAGGPSGANVLTF. The CDR3 region has the DNA TGCAGCGTTGAAAGGGTAGCGGGAGGCCCCTCTGGGGCCAACGTCCTGACTTTC.

The chain has TRBV2 and TRBJ1-2, with a weak D call TRBD1 (5 bases). CDR1 SNHLY and CDR2 FYNNEI come from the germline V gene. CDR3 length: 12 amino acids. V was trimmed by 3 bases and J by 8 bases, leaving 10 bases between them. CDR3: CASSERQSGYTF. The CDR3, as DNA: TGTGCCAGCAGTGAGAGACAGTCCGGCTACACCTTC.

The chain combines TRBV9 with TRBJ2-3; 14 positions match TRBD2. Germline CDR1 and CDR2: SGDLS and YYNGEE. There are 15 residues in the CDR3. J gave up 2 bases and V 7 bases, and 3 bases lay outside the gene matches. CDR3 nucleotides: TGTGCCAGCCCGGGACTAGCGGGAGACACAGATACGCAGTATTTT. Amino acids: CASPGLAGDTDTQYF.

Details on this clone: Additional DNA sequences in this sample encode the identical CDR3. This chain links TRBV7-2 with TRBJ2-3; D is unresolved. Germline V gene lookup returns CDR1 SGHTA and CDR2 FQGNSA. Trimming took 1 base from V and 5 from J, leaving 4 bases between them. The CDR3 is 12 amino acids. The CDR3, as DNA: TGTGCCAGCAGCTTAGTGGTAGATACGCAGTATTTT. This sequence encodes CASSLVVDTQYF.

The V call is TRBV27, the J call TRBJ2-2; no clear D gene. V was trimmed by 7 bases and J by 2 bases, leaving 8 bases between them. Germline CDR1 reads MNHEY; CDR2 reads SMNVEV (reference sequence). The CDR3 loop spans 13 amino acids. The CDR3 DNA is TGTGCCAGCACCACCCTAAACACCGGGGAGCTGTTTTTT. Protein: CASTTLNTGELFF.

This clone was detected only once. The chain uses TRBV6-6 and TRBJ2-1; possibly TRBD2 for D (6 bases). The germline gives CDR1 MNHNY, CDR2 SVGAGI (reference sequence). This CDR3 contains 15 residues. V lost 5 bases and J lost 1, with 12 bases in between. This CDR3 is CASSPLAKSYNEQFF. CDR3 sequence (DNA): TGTGCCAGCAGTCCTCTAGCGAAGTCCTACAATGAGCAGTTCTTC.

This chain's CDR3 is CSVEDKPGLAGGVEQFF. Written as DNA, the CDR3 is TGCAGCGTTGAAGATAAACCGGGACTAGCGGGAGGGGTTGAGCAGTTCTTC. This chain links TRBV29-1 with TRBJ2-1, with TRBD2 identical over 16 bases. CDR3 length: 17 amino acids. V dropped 0 bases and J dropped 9; count of bases not matched to a gene: 8. The germline V gene encodes CDR1 SQVTM and CDR2 ANQGSEA.

CDR3 DNA: TGTGCTTGCCCCTTAGCAGGGAGGGCCGTGGAGACCCAGTACTTC. It specifies CACPLAGRAVETQYF. The genes are TRBV7-8 and TRBJ2-5; 7 bases are shared with TRBD2. CDR3 length: 15 amino acids. Germline V gene data show CDR1 as SGHVS and CDR2 as FQNEAQ. Full variable domain (missing parts from reference TRBV7-8 and TRBJ2-5): GAGVSQSPRYKVAKRGQDVALRCDPISGHVSLFWYQQALGQGPEFLTYFQNEAQLDKSGLPSDRFFAERPEGSVSTLKIQRTQQEDSAVYLCACPLAGRAVETQYFGPGTRLLVL.

This clone occurred once. This chain links TRBV27 with TRBJ2-4; 8 bases map to TRBD1. Germline trimming cut 7 bases from V and 4 bases from J; bases unmatched to any gene: 12. Per germline, CDR1 MNHEY and CDR2 SMNVEV (reference sequence). This CDR3 has 16 amino acids. DNA of the CDR3: TGTGCCAGCAATCCTCCGGGACAGGAGACAAAAAACATTCAGTACTTC. Its protein is CASNPPGQETKNIQYF.

The V and J genes are TRBV28 and TRBJ1-5; D not resolved. The length of the CDR3 is 15 residues. Trimming cost V 7 bases and J 5 bases, with 18 bases left between them. Germline CDR1 MDHEN, CDR2 SYDVKM. CDR3 sequence: CASTEGLIDYQPQHF. In DNA form, the CDR3 reads TGTGCCAGCACCGAGGGCCTTATCGATTATCAGCCCCAGCATTTT.

The rearrangement joins TRBV7-2 to TRBJ1-5; D uncertain. The CDR3 has 14 residues. Germline V gene lookup returns CDR1 SGHTA and CDR2 FQGNSA. Trimming shortened V by 1 base and J by 9 bases, and 13 bases separated the two germline ends. This CDR3 is CASSLDRRPGPQHF. As DNA, the CDR3 is TGTGCCAGCAGCTTAGACCGGCGTCCTGGGCCCCAGCATTTT.

The chain combines TRBV7-8 with TRBJ2-7; 7 nucleotides match TRBD1. Germline trimming cut 5 bases from V and 3 bases from J; bases unmatched to any gene: 7. Germline lookup yields CDR1 SGHVS and CDR2 FQNEAQ. The CDR3 covers 14 residues. The CDR3 loop is CASSPRQGDYEQYF. CDR3 DNA: TGTGCCAGCAGCCCCCGACAGGGAGACTACGAGCAGTACTTC.

The chain joins TRBV9 to TRBJ2-7, with 10 bases matching TRBD2. There are 16 residues in the CDR3. After removal of 4 bases from V and 5 bases from J, the junction contained 12 bases not matched to a gene. Germline-derived CDR1 and CDR2 are SGDLS and YYNGEE. As DNA, the CDR3 is TGTGCCAGCAGCCCAGAGATGGCTAGCGGGAGTCACGAGCAGTACTTC. Amino acids: CASSPEMASGSHEQYF.

The rearrangement joins TRBV2 to TRBJ2-1; the D gene is possibly TRBD2 (5 bases). CDR3 size: 16 residues. Trimming left V 3 bases short and J 5 bases short, with 17 bases between. The germline gives CDR1 SNHLY, CDR2 FYNNEI. The CDR3 DNA is TGTGCCAGCAGTGATTTGAGGGTAGGATTTGACAATGAGCAGTTCTTC. It is translated as CASSDLRVGFDNEQFF.

Regarding this clone: At one of its ends the junction is not consistent with the germline gene, which may arise from a read error. The gene calls are TRBV7-7 and TRBJ2-2; 7 bases line up with TRBD2. There are 16 residues in the CDR3. Germline V gene sequence: CDR1 SSHAT, CDR2 FNYEAQ (reference sequence). CDR3 region: CASSQSASGNTGELFF. The DNA of the CDR3 is TGTGCTAGCAGCCAATCTGCTAGCGGGAACACCGGGGAGCTGTTTTTT. The full variable domain, rest sourced from reference TRBV7-7 and TRBJ2-2, is GAGVSQSPRYKVTKRGQDVTLRCDPISSHATLYWYQQALGQGPEFLTYFNYEAQPDKSGLPSDRFSAERPEGSISTLTIQRTEQRDSAMYRCASSQSASGNTGELFFGEGSRLTVL.

DNA for the CDR3: TGTGCCAGCCAAACAGGGGGGGCGGGTACGCAGTATTTT. It is translated as CASQTGGAGTQYF. The chain links TRBV2 to TRBJ2-3, with a possible D match to TRBD1 (8 bases). This CDR3 is 13 amino acids long. V was pared by 8 bases and J by 8 bases, with 17 bases between. Germline CDR1 SNHLY, CDR2 FYNNEI.

The chain joins TRBV2 to TRBJ2-5; D may be TRBD1 (6 bases). The CDR3 is made up of 15 amino acids. Trimming took off 7 bases at V and 3 bases at J, with 18 bases between the two ends. Per germline, CDR1 SNHLY and CDR2 FYNNEI. The CDR3 sequence: CASTSGTQAKETQYF. In nucleotides, the CDR3 is TGTGCCAGCACTTCCGGGACACAAGCTAAAGAGACCCAGTACTTC.

CDR3 in amino acids: CASSSREGLGNQPQHF. Here the CDR3 DNA reads TGTGCCAGCAGTTCAAGGGAGGGGTTGGGCAATCAGCCCCAGCATTTT. The V and J genes are TRBV28 and TRBJ1-5, with D possibly matching TRBD1 (5 bases). CDR1 MDHEN and CDR2 SYDVKM come from the germline V gene. The CDR3 contains 16 residues. Between the trimmed V and J ends, which lost 4 bases and 2 bases, there was a span of 15 bases.

This clone was seen just once. The rearrangement links TRBV29-1 to TRBJ2-1; D possibly corresponds to TRBD1 (5 bases). CDR3 length: 12 residues. The germline gives CDR1 SQVTM, CDR2 ANQGSEA. The CDR3 DNA reads TGCAGTGGGGCTGTATGGGCCAATGAGCAGTTCTTC. This encodes CSGAVWANEQFF.